What follows are 10 T cell receptor beta chains derived from one specimen sequenced in a study of CD8 T cells in Susac syndrome. An amount of RNA that ranged from 0.5 to 1 ug was reverse transcribed with random hexamers. TCRdb reanalysed the immunoSEQ multiplex PCR reads using MiXCR and keeps one entry per CDR3 protein. The data show about 52,000 distinct CDR3 sequences, 93% seen once. The sample taken for sequencing was CD8+ T cells from PBMCs. These receptors were taken from a human donor with multiple sclerosis.

This clonotype was recorded once. The rearrangement uses TRBV27 and TRBJ2-7; D is possibly TRBD2 (5 bases). V dropped 3 bases and J dropped 0 bases, with 15 bases sitting between them. Germline CDR1 reads MNHEY; CDR2 reads SMNVEV (reference sequence). The CDR3 length is 16 residues. The CDR3 here is CASSFTVGMSSYEQYF. CDR3 nucleotides: TGTGCCAGCAGTTTTACAGTCGGGATGAGCTCCTACGAGCAGTACTTC.

This clonotype was seen a handful of times. The J gene is TRBJ1-5, the V gene TRBV4-1; no clear D gene. This CDR3 spans 15 amino acids. V was pared by 0 bases and J by 1 base, with 7 bases between. Germline-derived CDR1 and CDR2 are MGHRA and YSYEKL. CDR3 loop: CASSQEDVSNQPQHF. CDR3 bases: TGCGCCAGCAGCCAAGAAGATGTAAGCAATCAGCCCCAGCATTTT.

This chain links TRBV4-2 with TRBJ2-3, with D possibly TRBD1 on 6 matching bases. Germline loops: CDR1 LGHNA, CDR2 YNFKEQ. The CDR3 sequence is 11 residues long. The V end was cut by 6 bases, the J end by 5 bases, with 6 bases between. CDR3 amino acids: CASRQGDTQYF. The CDR3 nucleotides read TGTGCCAGCAGACAGGGAGATACGCAGTATTTT.

The V and J genes are TRBV2 and TRBJ1-4; D gene uncertain. Germline V gene lookup returns CDR1 SNHLY and CDR2 FYNNEI. V was clipped by 9 bases and J by 7 bases, with 18 bases between them. This CDR3 is built from 14 residues. The CDR3 nucleotides are TGTGCCAGGAATAGAGGAGGCCCTAGTGAAAAACTGTTTTTT. Protein: CARNRGGPSEKLFF.

The chain is built from TRBV19 and TRBJ2-1, with TRBD2 identical over 8 bases. The junction had 10 bases not matched to a gene; V was cut back by 1 base and J by 8 bases. CDR3 length: 16 residues. CDR1 LNHDA and CDR2 SQIVND come from the germline V gene (reference sequence). The DNA for the CDR3 is TGTGCCAGTAGTATAGCCGGGGGGGTTTTCGGCTATGAGCAGTTCTTC. Translated: CASSIAGGVFGYEQFF.

This chain joins TRBV19 and TRBJ2-5; D gene ambiguous. The CDR3 is 12 amino acids. Germline V gene lookup returns CDR1 LNHDA and CDR2 SQIVND (reference sequence). Trimming pared 1 base from V and 3 bases from J, leaving 3 bases between. CDR3 DNA: TGTGCCAGTAGTATAGCAGAAGAGACCCAGTACTTC. Translating it yields CASSIAEETQYF.

The chain links TRBV6-2 or TRBV6-3 to TRBJ1-5; 8 bases match TRBD1. The J segment lost 6 bases and the V segment lost 10 bases, leaving 8 bases of the junction unmatched. This CDR3 region has 13 residues. From germline, CDR1 is MNHEY and CDR2 SVGEGT. CDR3 sequence (DNA): TGTGCCATCAATCAGGGGGCAAGTCAGCCCCAGCATTTT. Translated: CAINQGASQPQHF.

V usage is TRBV29-1 and J usage is TRBJ2-1; D is perhaps TRBD2 (7 bases). V was trimmed by 7 bases and J by 4 bases, leaving 17 bases between them. Germline loops: CDR1 SQVTM, CDR2 ANQGSEA. The CDR3 consists of 14 residues. CDR3 sequence reads: CSAGGGGDYNEQFF. In nucleotides, the CDR3 is TGCAGCGCAGGAGGGGGAGGGGATTACAATGAGCAGTTCTTC.

The chain uses TRBV29-1 and TRBJ2-3; D perhaps matches TRBD2 (6 bases). Germline-derived CDR1 and CDR2 are SQVTM and ANQGSEA. This CDR3 comprises 13 residues. V gave up 3 bases and J gave up 4 bases, with 11 bases separating them. The CDR3 spells CSVEEGTADTQYF. The CDR3 DNA follows: TGCAGCGTTGAGGAGGGTACCGCAGATACGCAGTATTTT.

The chain recombines TRBV6-2 or TRBV6-3 with TRBJ2-7; 10 bases fit TRBD2. The J segment lost 4 bases and the V segment lost 5 bases, leaving 14 bases of the junction unmatched. This CDR3 is built from 17 residues. Germline loops: CDR1 MNHEY, CDR2 SVGEGT. In DNA form, the CDR3 reads TGTGCCAGCAGTCAACCCCGCACTAGCGGGGATGATTACGAGCAGTACTTC. This gives the protein CASSQPRTSGDDYEQYF.